This T cell receptor (beta chain) was identified during a study of early T cells in non-severe SARS-CoV-2 infection. Study overall: Investigators sequenced bulk RNA drawn from unsorted whole blood, and chains remained unpaired. Overall study results and limits: Anti-spike CD8 specificities were favored by VDJdb matching, whose results missed private and CD4 specificities.

CDR3 size: 16 residues. The germline V gene has CDR1 MDHEN and CDR2 SYDVKM. With 2 bases removed from V and 5 bases from J, the gap between germline ends came to 16 bases. Each single cDNA molecule received a unique molecular identifier. TCRdb ran MiXCR on the 5' RACE reads and lists one entry per CDR3 protein. The sample has tens of thousands of distinct CDR3 sequences, about a tenth seen once; the top ten hold around 16%. As for this clonotype: Its cognate antigen is unknown.

Sequencing was performed on whole blood, taken at baseline. The J gene is TRBJ2-1, the V gene TRBV28; D perhaps matches TRBD2 (6 bases). The TCR comes from an adult who was a healthcare worker with PCR-confirmed SARS-CoV-2 infection or an uninfected control (not recorded which). CDR3 sequence (DNA): TGTGCCAGCAGTTTAGGGCTCGGGAGAGAGGACAATGAGCAGTTCTTC. It yields the protein CASSLGLGREDNEQFF. Looking up the rest from reference TRBV28 and TRBJ2-1 gives the full variable domain: DVKVTQSSRYLVKRTGEKVFLECVQDMDHENMFWYRQDPGLGLRLIYFSYDVKMKEKGDIPEGYSVSREKKERFSLILESASTNQTSMYLCASSLGLGREDNEQFFGPGTRLTVL.